This T cell receptor (beta chain) is drawn from a study of cytomegalovirus exposure and HLA in healthy donors. The study's findings and limits: Later analysis identified several of the most significant clusters that appeared linked to common viral pathogens. According to an earlier analysis, most TCR beta V segments yielded productive rearrangements about 87% or about 30% of the time.

This clone has only a few counts. Its antigen is still unknown. Germline assignment: CDR1 LGHNA and CDR2 YSLEER. The CDR3 is 20 residues long. Trimming removed 4 bases from V and 3 bases from J; junction bases left unmatched: 21. The PCR used 60 Vbeta and 13 Jbeta primers. Repertoires were generated with immunoSEQ multiplex PCR, while TCRdb's copy carries only in-frame clones and drops some. The table lists over 150,000 clones, approximately 67% of them singletons, with 4.5% in the top ten. What was sequenced was PBMCs. The chain has TRBV4-3 and TRBJ2-5, with 9 bases aligning to TRBD1. This clonotype originated in a woman in her late teens or twenties in good health and CMV-seropositive. CDR3: CASSLQQGAGIGGIKETQYF. DNA for the CDR3: TGCGCCAGCAGCCTACAACAGGGGGCGGGAATTGGGGGAATAAAAGAGACCCAGTACTTC.